This is a list of T cell receptor beta chains from one sample in a study of T-cell memory formation after mild COVID-19. TCRdb called the 5' RACE reads again in MiXCR, with one record for every CDR3 protein. The sample has nearly 110,000 distinct CDR3 sequences, approximately 15% seen once; the top ten hold roughly 31%. Specimen: PBMCs or a T cell subset sorted from them (not recorded which). These receptors originate from an adult woman who had mild COVID-19 (a few samples of this study predate the infection). Cell type and time point are not known. Each CDR3 is given with its conserved first and last residue. Each record gives: V gene, J gene, CDR3 protein.

TRBV4-3	TRBJ2-3	CASSRRTSGSGDTQYF
TRBV7-9	TRBJ1-2	CASSFAGQGDGYTF
TRBV7-9	TRBJ2-7	CASSLAGVLPGEQYF
TRBV14	TRBJ2-7	CASSQRLAGPYEQYF
TRBV6-2/TRBV6-3	TRBJ2-7	CASTEGSEQYF
TRBV27	TRBJ1-5	CASSLSGGGGNQPQHF
TRBV6-5	TRBJ2-6	CASMMTESSGANVLTF
TRBV18	TRBJ2-7	CASSPWVDHYEQYF
TRBV15	TRBJ1-1	CATSREIGDTEAFF
TRBV7-9	TRBJ2-5	CASNLRGEETQYF
TRBV12-3/TRBV12-4	TRBJ2-3	CASSLPGDRNTDTQYF
TRBV5-1	TRBJ2-3	CASSLAGLAESDTQYF
TRBV20-1	TRBJ2-3	CSARDLRGEADTQYF
TRBV3-1	TRBJ2-2	CASSQDRLAGFANTGELFF
TRBV5-1	TRBJ1-2	CASSLGDRANYGYTF
TRBV6-6	TRBJ2-2	CASSTAGELFF
TRBV7-9	TRBJ2-7	CASSFDPRGEQYF
TRBV5-6	TRBJ2-7	CASSYLATYEQYF
TRBV27	TRBJ2-5	CASSLISGALETQYF
TRBV9	TRBJ2-5	CASSPGEAPGQETQYF
TRBV5-1	TRBJ1-2	CASSPHDGALNYGYTF
TRBV15	TRBJ2-2	CATSRDLRAGTGELFF
TRBV12-3/TRBV12-4	TRBJ2-7	CASSWQGPYSVYEQYF
TRBV4-3	TRBJ2-7	CASSQDRTVSYEQYF
TRBV2	TRBJ2-3	CASSGSRDRDPIPAGGTDTQYF
TRBV7-9	TRBJ2-1	CASSLGGLGTAKPYNEQFF
TRBV10-1	TRBJ1-5	CACIQGADQPQHF
TRBV29-1	TRBJ1-2	CSVPGKNGYTF
TRBV12-3/TRBV12-4	TRBJ1-1	CASSLEYTEAFF
TRBV2	TRBJ2-1	CASSDHPGYNEQFF
TRBV6-1	TRBJ1-5	CASSVPSNQPQHF
TRBV9	TRBJ1-1	CASSVALSYTEAFF
TRBV7-3	TRBJ2-1	CASSLSGGSSYNEQFF
TRBV7-2	TRBJ2-1	CASSLVGRLAGVDEQFF
TRBV4-2	TRBJ2-7	CASSTLSGRAYEQYF
TRBV7-9	TRBJ1-1	CASSFGETLFAEAFF
TRBV5-1	TRBJ1-1	CASSSGSMNTEAFF
TRBV4-1	TRBJ2-1	CASSQDREEPHFSTHF
TRBV4-1	TRBJ1-2	CASSQGTGKDYGYTF
TRBV29-1	TRBJ2-1	CSVKTGNYNEQFF
TRBV24-1	TRBJ2-1	CATSDGQAVSYNEQFF
TRBV7-8	TRBJ1-2	CATRAGESGGYTF
TRBV12-3/TRBV12-4	TRBJ1-2	CASSFAGTGGYTF
TRBV7-6	TRBJ2-1	CASSSPTAGYEHEQFF
TRBV5-6	TRBJ2-3	CASSLARRGSQGDTQYF
TRBV7-9	TRBJ1-2	CASSGGSGQHYGYTF
TRBV6-2/TRBV6-3	TRBJ2-7	CASSYPRRSDNLAGGTPYEQYF
TRBV6-6	TRBJ2-2	CASSYSGGRTGELFF
TRBV20-1	TRBJ2-1	CSASSGRGDEQFF
TRBV6-5	TRBJ1-2	CASSYSWPGKGYGYTF
TRBV9	TRBJ2-1	CASSGNYNEQFF
TRBV5-1	TRBJ1-1	CASSLYRGTEAFF
TRBV4-1	TRBJ2-7	CASSSGGGPYEQYF